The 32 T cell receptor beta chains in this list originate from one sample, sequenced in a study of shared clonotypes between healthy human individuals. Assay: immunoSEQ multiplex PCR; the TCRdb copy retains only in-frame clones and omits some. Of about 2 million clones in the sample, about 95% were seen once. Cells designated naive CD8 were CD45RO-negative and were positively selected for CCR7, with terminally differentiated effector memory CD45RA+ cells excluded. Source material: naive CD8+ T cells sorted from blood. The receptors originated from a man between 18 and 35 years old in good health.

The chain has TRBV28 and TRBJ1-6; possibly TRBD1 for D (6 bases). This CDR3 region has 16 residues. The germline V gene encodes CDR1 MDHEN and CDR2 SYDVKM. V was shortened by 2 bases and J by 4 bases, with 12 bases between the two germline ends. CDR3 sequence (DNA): TGTGCCAGCAGTTTAAGGGGGTTAAGTTATAATTCACCCCTCCACTTT. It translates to CASSLRGLSYNSPLHF. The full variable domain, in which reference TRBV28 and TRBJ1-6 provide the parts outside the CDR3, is DVKVTQSSRYLVKRTGEKVFLECVQDMDHENMFWYRQDPGLGLRLIYFSYDVKMKEKGDIPEGYSVSREKKERFSLILESASTNQTSMYLCASSLRGLSYNSPLHFGNGTRLTVT.

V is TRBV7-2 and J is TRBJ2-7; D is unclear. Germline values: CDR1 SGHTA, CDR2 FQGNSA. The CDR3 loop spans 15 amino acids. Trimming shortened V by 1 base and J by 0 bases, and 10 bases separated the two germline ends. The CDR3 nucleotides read TGTGCCAGCAGCTTAGGAATCGCAAGCTCCTACGAGCAGTACTTC. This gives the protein CASSLGIASSYEQYF.

The CDR3 protein is CSASFGVLDGYTF. The CDR3 DNA reads TGCAGCGCTTCCTTTGGGGTCTTGGATGGCTACACCTTC. This chain joins TRBV29-1 and TRBJ1-2, with no clear D. Germline V gives CDR1 SQVTM, CDR2 ANQGSEA. V was shortened by 7 bases and J by 6 bases, with 18 bases between the two germline ends. CDR3 length equals 13 residues.

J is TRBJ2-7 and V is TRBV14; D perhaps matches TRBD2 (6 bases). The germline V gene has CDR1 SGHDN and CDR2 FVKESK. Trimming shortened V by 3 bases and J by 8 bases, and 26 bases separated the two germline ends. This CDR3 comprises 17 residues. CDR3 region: CASSQEGTFLDGSKQYF. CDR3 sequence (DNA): TGTGCCAGCAGCCAGGAGGGGACCTTCCTGGACGGCTCCAAGCAGTACTTC. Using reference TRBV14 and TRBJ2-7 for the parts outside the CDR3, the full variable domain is EAGVTQFPSHSVIEKGQTVTLRCDPISGHDNLYWYRRVMGKEIKFLLHFVKESKQDESGMPNNRFLAERTGGTYSTLKVQPAELEDSGVYFCASSQEGTFLDGSKQYFGPGTRLTVT.

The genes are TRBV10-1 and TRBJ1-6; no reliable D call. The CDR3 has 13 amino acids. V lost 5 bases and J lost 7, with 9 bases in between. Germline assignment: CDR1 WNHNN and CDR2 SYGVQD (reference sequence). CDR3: CASSQDFNSPLHF. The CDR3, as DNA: TGCGCCAGCAGTCAGGATTTCAATTCACCCCTCCACTTT.

The CDR3 nucleotides are TGTGCCACCAGCAGAGACAGGGGGCCCTTGGAAAAACTGTTTTTT. Protein product: CATSRDRGPLEKLFF. The J gene is TRBJ1-4, the V gene TRBV15; 8 bases fit TRBD1. The CDR3 spans 15 residues. After removal of 0 bases from V and 8 bases from J, the junction contained 5 bases not matched to a gene. Germline V gives CDR1 LNHNV, CDR2 YYDKDF (reference sequence). Using reference TRBV15 and TRBJ1-4 for the parts outside the CDR3, the full variable domain is DAMVIQNPRYQVTQFGKPVTLSCSQTLNHNVMYWYQQKSSQAPKLLFHYYDKDFNNEADTPDNFQSRRPNTSFCFLDIRSPGLGDTAMYLCATSRDRGPLEKLFFGSGTQLSVL.

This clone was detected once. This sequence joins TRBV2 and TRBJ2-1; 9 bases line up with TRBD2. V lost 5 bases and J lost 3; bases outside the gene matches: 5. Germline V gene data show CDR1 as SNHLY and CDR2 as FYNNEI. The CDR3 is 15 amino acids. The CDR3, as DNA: TGTGCCAGCAGTTGGACTAGCGTTCTCTACAATGAGCAGTTCTTC. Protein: CASSWTSVLYNEQFF.

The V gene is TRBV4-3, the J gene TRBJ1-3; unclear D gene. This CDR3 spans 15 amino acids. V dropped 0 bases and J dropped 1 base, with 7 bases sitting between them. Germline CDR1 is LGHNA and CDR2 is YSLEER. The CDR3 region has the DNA TGCGCCAGCAGCCAAGACGGAGAATCTGGAAACACCATATATTTT. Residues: CASSQDGESGNTIYF.

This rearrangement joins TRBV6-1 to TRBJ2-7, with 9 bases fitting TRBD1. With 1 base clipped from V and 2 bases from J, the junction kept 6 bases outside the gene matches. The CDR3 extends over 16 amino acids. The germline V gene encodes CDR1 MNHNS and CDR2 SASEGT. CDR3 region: CASSEGWTGVTYEQYF. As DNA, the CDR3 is TGTGCCAGCAGTGAAGGTTGGACAGGGGTTACCTACGAGCAGTACTTC.

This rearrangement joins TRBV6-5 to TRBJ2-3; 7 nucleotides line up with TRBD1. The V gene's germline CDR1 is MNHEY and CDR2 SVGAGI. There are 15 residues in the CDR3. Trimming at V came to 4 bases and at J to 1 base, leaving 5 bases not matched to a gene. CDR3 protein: CASSLYRGGTDTQYF. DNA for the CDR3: TGTGCCAGCAGTTTATACAGGGGCGGCACAGATACGCAGTATTTT.

The CDR3 sequence is CASSLLLGGEQFF. The CDR3 nucleotides are TGTGCCAGCAGCTTACTTTTAGGCGGTGAGCAGTTCTTC. The genes are TRBV5-6 and TRBJ2-1; D unresolved. CDR1 and CDR2 (germline): SGHDT, YYEEEE. CDR3 length: 13 amino acids. V was shortened by 2 bases and J by 9 bases, with 12 bases between the two germline ends.

The CDR3 DNA reads as TGTGCCAGCAGGCAAGGGGGACTAGCGGGGGATGAGCAGTTCTTC. Its protein product is CASRQGGLAGDEQFF. This rearrangement joins TRBV5-4 to TRBJ2-1; 14 bases map to TRBD2. The CDR3 runs to 15 residues. The germline CDR1 and CDR2 sequences are SGHNT and YYREEE (reference sequence). The trim removed 5 bases at V and 8 bases at J, leaving 6 bases unmatched.

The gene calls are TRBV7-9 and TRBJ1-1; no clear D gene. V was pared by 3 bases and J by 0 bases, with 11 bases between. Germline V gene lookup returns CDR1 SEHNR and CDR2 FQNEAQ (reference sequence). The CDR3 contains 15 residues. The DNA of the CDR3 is TGTGCCAGCAGCTTGGGTTGGAGTATGAACACTGAAGCTTTCTTT. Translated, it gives CASSLGWSMNTEAFF.

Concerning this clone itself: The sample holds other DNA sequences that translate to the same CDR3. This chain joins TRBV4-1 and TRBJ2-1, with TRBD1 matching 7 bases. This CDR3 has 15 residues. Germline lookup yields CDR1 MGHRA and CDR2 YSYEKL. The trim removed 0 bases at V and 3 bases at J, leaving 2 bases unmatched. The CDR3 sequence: CASSQDPGGYNEQFF. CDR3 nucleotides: TGCGCCAGCAGCCAAGATCCAGGGGGCTACAATGAGCAGTTCTTC.

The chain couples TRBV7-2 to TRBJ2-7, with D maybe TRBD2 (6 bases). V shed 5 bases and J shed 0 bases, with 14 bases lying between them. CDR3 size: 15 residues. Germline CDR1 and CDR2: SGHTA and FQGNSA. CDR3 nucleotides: TGTGCCAGCAGCCACGGGACTTACAGCTCCTACGAGCAGTACTTC. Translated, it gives CASSHGTYSSYEQYF.

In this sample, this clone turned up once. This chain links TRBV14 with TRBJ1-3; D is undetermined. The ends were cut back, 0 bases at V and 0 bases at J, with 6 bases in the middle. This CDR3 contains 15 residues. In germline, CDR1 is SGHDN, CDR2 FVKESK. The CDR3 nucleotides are TGTGCCAGCAGCCAAGACAGTAGCTCTGGAAACACCATATATTTT. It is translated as CASSQDSSSGNTIYF.

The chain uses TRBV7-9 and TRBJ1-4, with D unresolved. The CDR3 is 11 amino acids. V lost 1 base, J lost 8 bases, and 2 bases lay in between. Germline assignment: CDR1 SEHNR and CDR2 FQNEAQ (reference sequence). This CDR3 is CASSLVEKLFF. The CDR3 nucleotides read TGTGCCAGCAGCTTAGTGGAAAAACTGTTTTTT. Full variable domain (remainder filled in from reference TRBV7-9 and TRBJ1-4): DTGVSQNPRHKITKRGQNVTFRCDPISEHNRLYWYRQTLGQGPEFLTYFQNEAQLEKSRLLSDRFSAERPKGSFSTLEIQRTEQGDSAMYLCASSLVEKLFFGSGTQLSVL.

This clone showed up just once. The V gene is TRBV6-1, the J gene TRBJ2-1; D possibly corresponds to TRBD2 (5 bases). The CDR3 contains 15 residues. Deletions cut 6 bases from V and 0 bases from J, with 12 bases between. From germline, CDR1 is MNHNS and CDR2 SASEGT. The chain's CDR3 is CASRLWESSYNEQFF. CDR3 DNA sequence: TGTGCCAGCAGGCTCTGGGAGAGCTCCTACAATGAGCAGTTCTTC.

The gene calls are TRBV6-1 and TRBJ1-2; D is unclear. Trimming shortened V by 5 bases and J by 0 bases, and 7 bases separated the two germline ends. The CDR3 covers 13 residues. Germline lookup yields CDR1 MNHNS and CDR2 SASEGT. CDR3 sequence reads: CASSTLPNYGYTF. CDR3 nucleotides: TGTGCCAGCAGTACCCTCCCTAACTATGGCTACACCTTC.

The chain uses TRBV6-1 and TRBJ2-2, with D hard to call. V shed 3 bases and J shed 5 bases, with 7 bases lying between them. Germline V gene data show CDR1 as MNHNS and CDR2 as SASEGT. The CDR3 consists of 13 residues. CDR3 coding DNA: TGTGCCAGCAGTGAGCTTACTACCGGGGAGCTGTTTTTT. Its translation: CASSELTTGELFF.

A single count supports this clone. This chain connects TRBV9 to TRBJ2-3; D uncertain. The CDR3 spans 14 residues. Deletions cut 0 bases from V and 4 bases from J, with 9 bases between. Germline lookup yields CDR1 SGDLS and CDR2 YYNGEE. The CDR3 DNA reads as TGTGCCAGCAGCGTAGATGGATATCCAGATACGCAGTATTTT. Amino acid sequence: CASSVDGYPDTQYF.

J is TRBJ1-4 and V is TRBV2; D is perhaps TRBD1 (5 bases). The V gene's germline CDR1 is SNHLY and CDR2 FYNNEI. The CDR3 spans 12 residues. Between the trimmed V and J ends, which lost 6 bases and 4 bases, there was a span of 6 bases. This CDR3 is CASRGDNEKLFF. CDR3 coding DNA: TGTGCCAGCAGGGGGGATAATGAAAAACTGTTTTTT.

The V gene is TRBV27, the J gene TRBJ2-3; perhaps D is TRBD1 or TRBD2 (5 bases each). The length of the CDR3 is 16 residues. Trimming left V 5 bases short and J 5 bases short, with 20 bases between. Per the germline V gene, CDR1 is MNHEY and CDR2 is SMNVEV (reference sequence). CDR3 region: CASSPSMGEMGDTQYF. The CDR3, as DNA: TGTGCCAGCAGTCCCTCAATGGGGGAGATGGGAGATACGCAGTATTTT.

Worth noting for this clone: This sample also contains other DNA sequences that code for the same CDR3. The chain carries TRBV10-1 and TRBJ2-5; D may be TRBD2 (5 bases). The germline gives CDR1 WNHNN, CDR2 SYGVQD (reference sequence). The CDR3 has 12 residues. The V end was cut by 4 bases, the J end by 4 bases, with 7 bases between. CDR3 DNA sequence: TGCGCCAGCAGTGGCGAGGGAGAGACCCAGTACTTC. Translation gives CASSGEGETQYF.

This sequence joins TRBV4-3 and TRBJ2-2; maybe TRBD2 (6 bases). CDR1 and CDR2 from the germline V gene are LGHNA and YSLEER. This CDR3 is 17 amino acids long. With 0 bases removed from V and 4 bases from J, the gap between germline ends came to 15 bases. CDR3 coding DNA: TGCGCCAGCAGCCAAGACGGGAGACTAGGAGGCACCGGGGAGCTGTTTTTT. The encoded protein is CASSQDGRLGGTGELFF.

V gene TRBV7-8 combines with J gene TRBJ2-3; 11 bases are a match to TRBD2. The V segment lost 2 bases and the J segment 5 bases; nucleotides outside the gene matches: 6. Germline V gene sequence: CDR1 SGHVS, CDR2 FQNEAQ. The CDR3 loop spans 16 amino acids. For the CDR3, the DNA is TGTGCCAGCAGCTTATATAGCGGGGGGGCCGTAGATACGCAGTATTTT. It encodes CASSLYSGGAVDTQYF.

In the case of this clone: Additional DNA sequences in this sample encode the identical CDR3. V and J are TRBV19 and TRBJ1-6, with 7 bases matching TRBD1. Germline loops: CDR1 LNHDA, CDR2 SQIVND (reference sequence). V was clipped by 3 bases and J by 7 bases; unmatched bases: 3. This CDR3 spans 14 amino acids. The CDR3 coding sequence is TGTGCCAGTAGTATCGGGACAGTAAATTCACCCCTCCACTTT. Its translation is CASSIGTVNSPLHF.

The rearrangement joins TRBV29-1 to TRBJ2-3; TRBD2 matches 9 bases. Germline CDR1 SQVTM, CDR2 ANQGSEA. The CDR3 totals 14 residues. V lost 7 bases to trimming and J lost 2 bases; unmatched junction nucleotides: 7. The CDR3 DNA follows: TGCAGCGCTGTAGCGGGGGACCTCACAGATACGCAGTATTTT. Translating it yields CSAVAGDLTDTQYF.

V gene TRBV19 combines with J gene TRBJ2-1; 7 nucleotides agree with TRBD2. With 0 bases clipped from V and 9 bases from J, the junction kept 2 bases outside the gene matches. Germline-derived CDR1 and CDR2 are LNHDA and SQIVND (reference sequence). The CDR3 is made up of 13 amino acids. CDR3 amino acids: CASSIDGEGEQFF. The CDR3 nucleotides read TGTGCCAGTAGTATAGATGGGGAGGGTGAGCAGTTCTTC.

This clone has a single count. The DNA for the CDR3 is TGTGCCAGCAGGGAGGGCCTAGCGGGAGCCTACGAGCAGTACTTC. Translated, it gives CASREGLAGAYEQYF. The rearrangement uses TRBV2 and TRBJ2-7, with 10 bases aligning to TRBD2. The V gene's germline CDR1 is SNHLY and CDR2 FYNNEI. Losses at the gene ends were 6 bases for V and 2 bases for J; bases not matched to a gene: 7. The CDR3 has 15 residues. Filled out from reference TRBV2 and TRBJ2-7, the complete variable domain reads EPEVTQTPSHQVTQMGQEVILRCVPISNHLYFYWYRQILGQKVEFLVSFYNNEISEKSEIFDDQFSVERPDGSNFTLKIRSTKLEDSAMYFCASREGLAGAYEQYFGPGTRLTVT.

The CDR3 protein is CASSTLLGQGETQYF. The CDR3 DNA reads as TGTGCCAGCAGCACATTATTAGGACAGGGGGAGACCCAGTACTTC. V usage is TRBV7-9 and J usage is TRBJ2-5; 9 positions agree with TRBD1. V dropped 5 bases and J dropped 5; count of bases not matched to a gene: 9. Germline lookup yields CDR1 SEHNR and CDR2 FQNEAQ (reference sequence). The CDR3 totals 15 residues.

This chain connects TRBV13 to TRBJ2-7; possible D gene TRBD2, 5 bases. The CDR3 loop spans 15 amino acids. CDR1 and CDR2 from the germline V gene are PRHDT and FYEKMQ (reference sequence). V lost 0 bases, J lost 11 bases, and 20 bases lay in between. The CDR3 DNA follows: TGTGCCAGCAGCTTAGGCCTCGAAACCGGGATTTTGAAGTACTTC. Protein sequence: CASSLGLETGILKYF.